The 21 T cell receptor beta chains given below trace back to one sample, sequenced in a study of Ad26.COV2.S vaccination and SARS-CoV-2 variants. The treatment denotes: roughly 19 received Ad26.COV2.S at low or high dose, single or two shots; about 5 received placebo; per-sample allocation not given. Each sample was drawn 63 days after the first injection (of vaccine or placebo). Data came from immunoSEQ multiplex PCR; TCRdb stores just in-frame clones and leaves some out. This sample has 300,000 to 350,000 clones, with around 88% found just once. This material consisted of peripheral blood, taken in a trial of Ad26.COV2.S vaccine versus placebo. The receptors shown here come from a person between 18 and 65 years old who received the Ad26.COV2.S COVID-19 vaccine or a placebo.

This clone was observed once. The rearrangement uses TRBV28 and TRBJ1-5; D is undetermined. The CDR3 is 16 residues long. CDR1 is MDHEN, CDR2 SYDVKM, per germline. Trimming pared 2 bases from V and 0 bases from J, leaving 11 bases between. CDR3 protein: CASSLPQEYSNQPQHF. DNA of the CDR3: TGTGCCAGCAGTTTACCCCAGGAGTATAGCAATCAGCCCCAGCATTTT.

The CDR3 loop reads CASSQGGGAGPYGYTF. DNA for the CDR3: TGTGCCAGCAGCCAAGGAGGAGGGGCAGGCCCCTATGGCTACACCTTC. The chain is built from TRBV3-1 (or the pseudogene TRBV3-2) and TRBJ1-2, with D perhaps matching TRBD1 (5 bases). The CDR3 spans 16 residues. In germline, CDR1 is LGHDT, CDR2 YNNKEL (reference sequence). V was trimmed by 1 base and J by 4 bases, leaving 16 bases between them.

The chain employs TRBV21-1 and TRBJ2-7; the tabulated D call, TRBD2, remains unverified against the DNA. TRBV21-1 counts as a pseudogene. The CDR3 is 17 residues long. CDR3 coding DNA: TGTGCCAGCAGCAAGGTAACTACAGCGGGAGGGCGCAACGAGCAGTACTTC. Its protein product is CASSKVTTAGGRNEQYF.

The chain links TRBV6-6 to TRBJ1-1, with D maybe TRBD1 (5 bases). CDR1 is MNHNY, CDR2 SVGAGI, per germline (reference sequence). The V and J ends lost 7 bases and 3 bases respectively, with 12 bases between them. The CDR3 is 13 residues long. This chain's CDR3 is CASIPGWDTEAFF. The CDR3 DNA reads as TGTGCCAGCATCCCAGGGTGGGACACTGAAGCTTTCTTT.

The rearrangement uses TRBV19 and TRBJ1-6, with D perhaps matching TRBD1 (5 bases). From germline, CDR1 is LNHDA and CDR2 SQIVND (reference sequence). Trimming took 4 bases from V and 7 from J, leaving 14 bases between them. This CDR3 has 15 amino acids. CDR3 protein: CASSTEGDWNSPLHF. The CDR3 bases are TGTGCCAGTAGTACCGAAGGGGATTGGAATTCACCCCTCCACTTT.

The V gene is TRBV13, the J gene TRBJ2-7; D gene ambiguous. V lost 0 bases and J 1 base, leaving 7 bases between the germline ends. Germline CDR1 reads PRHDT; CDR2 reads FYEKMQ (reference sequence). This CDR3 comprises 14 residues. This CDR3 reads CASSLGDGSYEQYF. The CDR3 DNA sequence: TGTGCCAGCAGCTTAGGGGACGGTTCCTACGAGCAGTACTTC.

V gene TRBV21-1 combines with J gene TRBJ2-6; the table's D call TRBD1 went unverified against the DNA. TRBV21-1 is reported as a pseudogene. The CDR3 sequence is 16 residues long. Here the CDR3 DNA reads TGTGCCCCACCGGGACAGGAATACTCTGGGGCCAACGTCCTGACTTTC. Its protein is CAPPGQEYSGANVLTF.

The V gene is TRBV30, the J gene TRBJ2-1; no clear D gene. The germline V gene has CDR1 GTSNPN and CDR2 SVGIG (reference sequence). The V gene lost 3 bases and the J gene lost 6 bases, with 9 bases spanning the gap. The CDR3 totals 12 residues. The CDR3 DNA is TGTGCCTGGAGCCACGTTCCCAATGAGCAGTTCTTC. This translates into CAWSHVPNEQFF.

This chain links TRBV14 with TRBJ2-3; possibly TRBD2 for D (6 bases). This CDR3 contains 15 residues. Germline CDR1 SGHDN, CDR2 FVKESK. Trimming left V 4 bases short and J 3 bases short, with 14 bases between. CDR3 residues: CASSLLGGTTDTQYF. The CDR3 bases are TGTGCCAGCAGCCTACTGGGGGGTACGACAGATACGCAGTATTTT.

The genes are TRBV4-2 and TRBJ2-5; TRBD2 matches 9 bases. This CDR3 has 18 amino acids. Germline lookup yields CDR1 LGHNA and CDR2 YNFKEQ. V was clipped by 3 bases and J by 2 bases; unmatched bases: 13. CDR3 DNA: TGTGCCAGCAGCCATTCCGCTAGCGGGGCTAATGGGCAAGAGACCCAGTACTTC. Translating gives CASSHSASGANGQETQYF.

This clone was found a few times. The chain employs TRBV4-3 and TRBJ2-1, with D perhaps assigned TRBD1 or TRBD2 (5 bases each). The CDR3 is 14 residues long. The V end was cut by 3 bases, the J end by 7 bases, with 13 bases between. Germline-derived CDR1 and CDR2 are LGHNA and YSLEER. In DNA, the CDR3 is TGCGCCAGCAGCCAGGGGGAAAGGCCGAATGAGCAGTTCTTC. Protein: CASSQGERPNEQFF.

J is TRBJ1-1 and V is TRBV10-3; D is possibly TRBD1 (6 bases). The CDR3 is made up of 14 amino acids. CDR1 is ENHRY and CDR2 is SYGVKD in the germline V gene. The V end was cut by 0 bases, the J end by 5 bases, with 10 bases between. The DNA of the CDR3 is TGTGCCATCAGTGAGTCCCGGGGGCTTACTGAAGCTTTCTTT. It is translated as CAISESRGLTEAFF.

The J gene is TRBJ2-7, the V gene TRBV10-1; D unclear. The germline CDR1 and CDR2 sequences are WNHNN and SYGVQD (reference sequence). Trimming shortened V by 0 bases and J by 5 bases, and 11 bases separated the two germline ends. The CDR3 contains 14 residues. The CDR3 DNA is TGCGCCAGCAGTGAGTCGACGGCAGTCCACGAGCAGTACTTC. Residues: CASSESTAVHEQYF.

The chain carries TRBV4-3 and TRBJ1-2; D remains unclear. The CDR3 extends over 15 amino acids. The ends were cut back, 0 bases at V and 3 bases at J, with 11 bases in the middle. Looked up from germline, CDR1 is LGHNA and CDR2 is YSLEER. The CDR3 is CASSQDRDPHYGYTF. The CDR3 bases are TGCGCCAGCAGCCAAGATCGGGATCCCCACTATGGCTACACCTTC.

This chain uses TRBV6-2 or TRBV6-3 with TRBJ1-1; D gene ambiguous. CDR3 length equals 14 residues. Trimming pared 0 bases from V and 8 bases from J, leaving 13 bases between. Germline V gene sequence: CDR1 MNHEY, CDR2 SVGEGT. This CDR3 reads CASSYSLGGLEAFF. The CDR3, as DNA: TGTGCCAGCAGTTACTCCCTAGGAGGGTTGGAAGCTTTCTTT.

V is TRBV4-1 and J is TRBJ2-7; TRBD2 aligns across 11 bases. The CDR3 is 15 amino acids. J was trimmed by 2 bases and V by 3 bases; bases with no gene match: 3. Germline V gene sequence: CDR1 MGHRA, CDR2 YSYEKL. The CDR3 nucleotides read TGCGCCAGCAGCCAGGGACTAGCGGTTACCTACGAGCAGTACTTC. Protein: CASSQGLAVTYEQYF.

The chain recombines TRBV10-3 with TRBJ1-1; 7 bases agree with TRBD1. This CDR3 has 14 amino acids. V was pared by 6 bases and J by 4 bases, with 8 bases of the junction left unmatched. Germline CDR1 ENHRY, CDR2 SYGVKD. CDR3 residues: CAISQTGQSTEAFF. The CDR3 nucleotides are TGTGCCATCAGCCAGACGGGACAGTCCACTGAAGCTTTCTTT.

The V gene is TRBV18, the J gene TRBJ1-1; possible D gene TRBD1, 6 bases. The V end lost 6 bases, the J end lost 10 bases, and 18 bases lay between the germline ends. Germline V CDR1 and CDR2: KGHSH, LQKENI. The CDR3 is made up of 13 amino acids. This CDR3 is CASSPQDSTGAFF. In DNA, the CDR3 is TGTGCCAGCTCCCCGCAGGACAGCACAGGAGCTTTCTTT.

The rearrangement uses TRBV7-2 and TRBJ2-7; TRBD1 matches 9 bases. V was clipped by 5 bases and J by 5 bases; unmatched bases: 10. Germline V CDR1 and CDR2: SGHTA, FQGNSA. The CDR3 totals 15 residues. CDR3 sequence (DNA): TGTGCCAGCAGCACTTCGCTTACAGGGGGCGACGAGCAGTACTTC. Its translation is CASSTSLTGGDEQYF.

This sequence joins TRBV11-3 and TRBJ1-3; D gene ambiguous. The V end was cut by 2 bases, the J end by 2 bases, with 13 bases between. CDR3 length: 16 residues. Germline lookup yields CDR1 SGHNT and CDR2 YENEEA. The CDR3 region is CASSLRHGVPGNTIYF. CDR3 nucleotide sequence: TGTGCCAGCAGCTTACGACACGGGGTTCCTGGAAACACCATATATTTT.

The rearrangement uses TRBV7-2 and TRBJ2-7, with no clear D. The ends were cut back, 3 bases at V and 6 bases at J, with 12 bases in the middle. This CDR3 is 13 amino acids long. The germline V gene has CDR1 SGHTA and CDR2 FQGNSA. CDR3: CASSFNFAIEQYF. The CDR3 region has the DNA TGTGCCAGCAGCTTTAATTTTGCAATCGAGCAGTACTTC. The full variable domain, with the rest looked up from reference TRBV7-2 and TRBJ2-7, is GAGVSQSPSNKVTEKGKDVELRCDPISGHTALYWYRQSLGQGLEFLIYFQGNSAPDKSGLPSDRFSAERTGGSVSTLTIQRTQQEDSAVYLCASSFNFAIEQYFGPGTRLTVT.